This T cell receptor (beta chain) was identified in a study of blood T cell repertoires in COVID-19. Whole-study context: Researchers got acute and convalescent COVID-19 samples from the United States, Italy and Spain.

The V and J ends lost 2 bases and 6 bases, in that order; junction bases with no gene match: 15. The length of the CDR3 is 17 residues. Germline lookup yields CDR1 MGHRA and CDR2 YSYEKL. Patients in Seattle were enrolled during active infection, then followed longitudinally. Method: immunoSEQ multiplex PCR; TCRdb's copy keeps in-frame clones and lacks some. The data hold about 210,000 clones, with more than 80% observed a single time. The TCR was taken from a woman older than 75 with COVID-19, enrolled during active disease. The source material was peripheral blood. The chain carries TRBV4-1 and TRBJ2-7; 8 bases are shared with TRBD2. The CDR3 reads CASSQPPGGGLGGEQYF. The CDR3 DNA reads as TGCGCCAGCAGCCAACCCCCGGGAGGGGGACTAGGCGGCGAGCAGTACTTC.